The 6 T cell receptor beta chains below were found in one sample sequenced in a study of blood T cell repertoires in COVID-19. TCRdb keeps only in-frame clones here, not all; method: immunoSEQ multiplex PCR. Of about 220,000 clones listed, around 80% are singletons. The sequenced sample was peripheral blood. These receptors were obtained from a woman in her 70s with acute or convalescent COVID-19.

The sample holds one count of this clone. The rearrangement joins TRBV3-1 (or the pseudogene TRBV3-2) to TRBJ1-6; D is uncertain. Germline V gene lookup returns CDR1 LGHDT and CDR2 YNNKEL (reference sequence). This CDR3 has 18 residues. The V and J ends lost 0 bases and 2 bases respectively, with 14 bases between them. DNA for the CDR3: TGTGCCAGCAGCCAAGATAGGAGAGACGTTGCCTATAATTCACCCCTCCACTTT. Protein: CASSQDRRDVAYNSPLHF.

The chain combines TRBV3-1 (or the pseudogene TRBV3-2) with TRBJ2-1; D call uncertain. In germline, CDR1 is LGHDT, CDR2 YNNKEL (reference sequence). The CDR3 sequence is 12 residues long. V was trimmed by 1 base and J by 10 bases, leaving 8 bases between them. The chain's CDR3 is CASSQVSHEQFF. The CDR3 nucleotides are TGTGCCAGCAGCCAAGTTAGTCACGAGCAGTTCTTC.

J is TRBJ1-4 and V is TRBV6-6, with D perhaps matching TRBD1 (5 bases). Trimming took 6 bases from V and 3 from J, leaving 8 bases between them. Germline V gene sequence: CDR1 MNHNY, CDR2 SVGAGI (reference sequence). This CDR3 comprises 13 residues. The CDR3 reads CASRARANEKLFF. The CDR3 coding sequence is TGTGCCAGCAGGGCCAGGGCTAATGAAAAACTGTTTTTT.

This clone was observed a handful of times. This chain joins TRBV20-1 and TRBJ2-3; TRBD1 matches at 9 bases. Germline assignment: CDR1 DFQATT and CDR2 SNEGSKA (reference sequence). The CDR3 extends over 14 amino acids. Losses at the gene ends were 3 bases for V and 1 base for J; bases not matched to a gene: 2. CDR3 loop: CSASRDRGTDTQYF. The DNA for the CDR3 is TGCAGTGCTAGTAGGGACAGGGGCACAGATACGCAGTATTTT.

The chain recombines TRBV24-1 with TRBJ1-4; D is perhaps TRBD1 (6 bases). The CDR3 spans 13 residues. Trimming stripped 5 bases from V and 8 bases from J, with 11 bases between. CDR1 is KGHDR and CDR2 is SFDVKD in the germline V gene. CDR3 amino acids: CATSANTGEKLFF. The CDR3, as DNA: TGTGCCACCAGTGCCAATACAGGGGAAAAACTGTTTTTT.

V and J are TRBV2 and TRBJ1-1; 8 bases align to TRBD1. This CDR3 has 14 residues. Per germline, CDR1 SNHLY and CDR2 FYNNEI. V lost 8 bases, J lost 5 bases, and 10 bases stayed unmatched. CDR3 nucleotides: TGTGCCAGCGGTCAGGGGGCGTTAAAGACTGAAGCTTTCTTT. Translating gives CASGQGALKTEAFF.